This T cell receptor (beta chain) was profiled in a study of control samples from healthy donors and cancer patients. Trimming stripped 0 bases from V and 8 bases from J, with 11 bases between. The CDR3 extends over 13 amino acids. From germline, CDR1 is SGDLS and CDR2 YYNGEE. This table comes from immunoSEQ multiplex PCR, and its TCRdb copy is limited to in-frame clones, with some not included. The table shows tens of thousands of clones, with roughly 83% occurring only once. The V and J genes are TRBV9 and TRBJ1-1; maybe TRBD1 (5 bases). The source is a man between 65 and 85 years old with lung cancer. Source material: PBMCs. The CDR3 is CASSVEGYGEAFF. The CDR3 bases are TGTGCCAGCAGCGTAGAGGGGTATGGGGAAGCTTTCTTT.